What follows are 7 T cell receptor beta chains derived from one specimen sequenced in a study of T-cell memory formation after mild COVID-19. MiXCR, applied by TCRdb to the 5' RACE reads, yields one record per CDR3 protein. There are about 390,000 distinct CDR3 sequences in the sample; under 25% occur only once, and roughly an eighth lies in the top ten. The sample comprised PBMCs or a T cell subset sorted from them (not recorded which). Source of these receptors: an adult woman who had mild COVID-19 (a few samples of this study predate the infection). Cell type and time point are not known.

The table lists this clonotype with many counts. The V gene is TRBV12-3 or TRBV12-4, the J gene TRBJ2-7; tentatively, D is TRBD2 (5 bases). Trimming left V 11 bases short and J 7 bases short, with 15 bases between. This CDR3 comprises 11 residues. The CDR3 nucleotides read TGTGCCGGTGGGGATGGAGGAGAGCAGTACTTC. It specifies CAGGDGGEQYF.

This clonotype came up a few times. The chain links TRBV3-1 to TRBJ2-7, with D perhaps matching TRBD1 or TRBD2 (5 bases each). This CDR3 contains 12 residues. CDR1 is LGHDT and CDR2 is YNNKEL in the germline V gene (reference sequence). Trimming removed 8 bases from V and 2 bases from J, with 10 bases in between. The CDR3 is CASGDGTYEQYF. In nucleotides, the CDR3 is TGTGCCAGCGGGGACGGGACCTACGAGCAGTACTTC.

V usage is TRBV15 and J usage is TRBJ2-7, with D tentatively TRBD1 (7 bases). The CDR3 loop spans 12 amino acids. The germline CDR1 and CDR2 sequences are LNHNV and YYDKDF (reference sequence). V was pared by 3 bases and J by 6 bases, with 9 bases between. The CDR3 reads CATSRQGGEQYF. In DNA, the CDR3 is TGTGCCACCAGCAGGCAGGGGGGCGAGCAGTACTTC.

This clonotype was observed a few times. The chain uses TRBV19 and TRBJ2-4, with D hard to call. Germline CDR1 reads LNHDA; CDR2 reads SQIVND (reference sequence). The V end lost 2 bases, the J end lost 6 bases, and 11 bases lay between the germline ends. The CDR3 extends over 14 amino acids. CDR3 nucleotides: TGTGCCAGTAGTATAACTCAGAAGGCAAACATTCAGTACTTC. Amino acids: CASSITQKANIQYF.

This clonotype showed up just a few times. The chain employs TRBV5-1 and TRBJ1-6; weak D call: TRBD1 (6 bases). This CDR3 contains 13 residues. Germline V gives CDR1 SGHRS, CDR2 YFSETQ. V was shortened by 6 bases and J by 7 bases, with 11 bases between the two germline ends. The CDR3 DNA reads TGCGCCAGCACCGGACAGCCGAATTCACCCCTCCACTTT. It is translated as CASTGQPNSPLHF.

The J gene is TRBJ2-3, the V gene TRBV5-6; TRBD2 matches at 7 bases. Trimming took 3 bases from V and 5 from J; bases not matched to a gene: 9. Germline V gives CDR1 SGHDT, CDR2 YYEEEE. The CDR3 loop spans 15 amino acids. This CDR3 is CASSSTPGGGDTQYF. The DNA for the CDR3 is TGTGCCAGCAGCTCGACCCCCGGCGGGGGAGATACGCAGTATTTT.

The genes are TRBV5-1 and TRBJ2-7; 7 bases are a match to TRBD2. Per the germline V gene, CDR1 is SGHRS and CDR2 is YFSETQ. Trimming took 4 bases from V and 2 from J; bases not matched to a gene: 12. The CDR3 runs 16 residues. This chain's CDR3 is CASSVGPLGGTYEQYF. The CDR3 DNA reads TGCGCCAGCAGCGTGGGCCCCCTGGGGGGGACCTACGAGCAGTACTTC.